Below, 10 T cell receptor beta chains from the same sample are listed, as sequenced in a study of cytomegalovirus exposure and HLA in healthy donors. Researchers ran the PCR with 60 Vbeta and 13 Jbeta primers. Clones were read by immunoSEQ multiplex PCR, and TCRdb kept only the in-frame ones, dropping some. The sample carries fewer than 250,000 clones, under 85% recorded once. Specimen: PBMCs. The receptors were gathered from a woman between 50 and 59 years old in good health and CMV-seropositive.

The rearrangement links TRBV28 to TRBJ2-7, with 9 nucleotides matching TRBD1. The CDR3 spans 15 residues. CDR1 and CDR2 from the germline V gene are MDHEN and SYDVKM. V shed 7 bases, J shed 5 bases, and the junction held 12 bases outside the gene matches. DNA of the CDR3: TGTGCCAGCACCTCGTCCGGGACAGGGTTTCACGAGCAGTACTTC. This gives the protein CASTSSGTGFHEQYF. The full variable domain, its missing parts supplied by reference TRBV28 and TRBJ2-7, is DVKVTQSSRYLVKRTGEKVFLECVQDMDHENMFWYRQDPGLGLRLIYFSYDVKMKEKGDIPEGYSVSREKKERFSLILESASTNQTSMYLCASTSSGTGFHEQYFGPGTRLTVT.

The V gene is TRBV4-2, the J gene TRBJ1-1; D is possibly TRBD1 (5 bases). Germline loops: CDR1 LGHNA, CDR2 YNFKEQ. V was shortened by 1 base and J by 7 bases, with 13 bases between the two germline ends. CDR3 length: 14 amino acids. As DNA, the CDR3 is TGTGCCAGCAGCCAAGGCCGGCAGGGCTATGAAGCTTTCTTT. It translates to CASSQGRQGYEAFF.

V gene TRBV13 combines with J gene TRBJ1-2; tentative D call: TRBD1 (5 bases). Trimming removed 0 bases from V and 4 bases from J, with 12 bases in between. Germline V lookup: CDR1 PRHDT, CDR2 FYEKMQ (reference sequence). The length of the CDR3 is 15 residues. DNA of the CDR3: TGTGCCAGCAGCTTAGGTGTAAGACAGCCCTATGGCTACACCTTC. It yields the protein CASSLGVRQPYGYTF.

The chain carries TRBV5-1 and TRBJ1-4; D ambiguous. The germline V and J ends were trimmed by 3 bases and 0 bases, with 18 bases remaining between them. Germline V gene data show CDR1 as SGHRS and CDR2 as YFSETQ. The CDR3 length is 18 residues. The CDR3 is CASSSGRELMPTNEKLFF. CDR3 coding DNA: TGCGCCAGCAGCTCGGGTCGGGAATTGATGCCAACTAATGAAAAACTGTTTTTT.

The chain has TRBV6-4 and TRBJ1-5; no clear D gene. The CDR3 has 13 amino acids. The V gene lost 3 bases and the J gene lost 4 bases, with 7 bases spanning the gap. Germline V CDR1 and CDR2: MRHNA, SNTAGT. The DNA for the CDR3 is TGTGCCAGCAGTGATGGAGGGAATCAGCCCCAGCATTTT. Translating it yields CASSDGGNQPQHF.

Note on this clone: Mismatch with germline at one junction end may stem from a read error. The chain links TRBV11-1 to TRBJ1-5; no clear D gene. The CDR3 has 13 amino acids. The germline CDR1 and CDR2 sequences are SGHAT and FQDESV (reference sequence). CDR3 loop: CASSLERGQLQHF. The CDR3, as DNA: TGTGCCAGCAGCTTAGAGAGAGGCCAGCTCCAGCATTTT.

V and J are TRBV19 and TRBJ1-2, with D possibly matching TRBD1 (6 bases). Germline-derived CDR1 and CDR2 are LNHDA and SQIVND (reference sequence). Trimming took 7 bases from V and 8 from J, leaving 17 bases between them. There are 13 residues in the CDR3. The DNA of the CDR3 is TGTGCCAGTACCCCCGACCCAGGGGCGGGCTACACCTTC. Protein product: CASTPDPGAGYTF.

CDR3 nucleotide sequence: TGTGCCAGCAGTTTATCTGGCGGGGGATTATTGGAACCCCTCCACTTT. It codes for CASSLSGGGLLEPLHF. The chain carries TRBV27 and TRBJ1-6, with D perhaps TRBD1 (5 bases). CDR3 length: 16 residues. The germline V gene has CDR1 MNHEY and CDR2 SMNVEV (reference sequence). The V and J ends lost 0 bases and 12 bases respectively, with 18 bases between them.

V is TRBV5-1 and J is TRBJ2-3; D may be TRBD2 (6 bases). CDR3 length equals 16 residues. The V gene lost 4 bases and the J gene lost 2 bases, with 17 bases spanning the gap. The V gene's germline CDR1 is SGHRS and CDR2 YFSETQ. This chain's CDR3 is CASSGISGTDTDTQYF. In nucleotides, the CDR3 is TGCGCCAGCAGCGGAATTAGCGGTACGGACACAGATACGCAGTATTTT.

The genes are TRBV19 and TRBJ2-3; 8 nucleotides match TRBD1. V was pared by 5 bases and J by 4 bases, with 2 bases of the junction left unmatched. Per germline, CDR1 LNHDA and CDR2 SQIVND (reference sequence). The CDR3 runs to 13 residues. CDR3 amino acids: CASSVDRADTQYF. The CDR3 DNA is TGTGCCAGTAGTGTGGACAGGGCAGATACGCAGTATTTT.